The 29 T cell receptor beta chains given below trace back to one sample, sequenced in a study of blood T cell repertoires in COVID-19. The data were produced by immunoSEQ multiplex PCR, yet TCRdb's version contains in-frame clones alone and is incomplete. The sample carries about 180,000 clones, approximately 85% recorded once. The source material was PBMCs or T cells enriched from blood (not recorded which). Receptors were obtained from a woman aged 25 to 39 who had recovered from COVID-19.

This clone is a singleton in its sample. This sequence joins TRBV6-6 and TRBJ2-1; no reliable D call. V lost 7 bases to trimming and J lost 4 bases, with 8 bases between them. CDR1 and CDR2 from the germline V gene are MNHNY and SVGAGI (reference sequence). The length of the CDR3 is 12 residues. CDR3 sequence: CASTNGYNEQFF. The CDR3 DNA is TGTGCCAGCACAAACGGTTACAATGAGCAGTTCTTC.

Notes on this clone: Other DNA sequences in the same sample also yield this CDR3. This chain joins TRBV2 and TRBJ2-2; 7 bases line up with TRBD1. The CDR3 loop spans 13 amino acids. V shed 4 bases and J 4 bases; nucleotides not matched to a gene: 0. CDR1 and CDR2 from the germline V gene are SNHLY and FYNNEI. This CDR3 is CASSGQGTGELFF. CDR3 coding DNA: TGTGCCAGCAGTGGACAGGGCACCGGGGAGCTGTTTTTT. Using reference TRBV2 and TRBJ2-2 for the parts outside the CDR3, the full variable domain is EPEVTQTPSHQVTQMGQEVILRCVPISNHLYFYWYRQILGQKVEFLVSFYNNEISEKSEIFDDQFSVERPDGSNFTLKIRSTKLEDSAMYFCASSGQGTGELFFGEGSRLTVL.

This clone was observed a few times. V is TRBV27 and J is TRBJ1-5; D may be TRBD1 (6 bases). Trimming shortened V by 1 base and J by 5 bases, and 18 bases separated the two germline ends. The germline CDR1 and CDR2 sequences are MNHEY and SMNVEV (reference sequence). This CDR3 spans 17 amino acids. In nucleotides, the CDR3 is TGTGCCAGCAGTTTATTCCAGGGACATCCTGCCGATCAGCCCCAGCATTTT. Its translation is CASSLFQGHPADQPQHF.

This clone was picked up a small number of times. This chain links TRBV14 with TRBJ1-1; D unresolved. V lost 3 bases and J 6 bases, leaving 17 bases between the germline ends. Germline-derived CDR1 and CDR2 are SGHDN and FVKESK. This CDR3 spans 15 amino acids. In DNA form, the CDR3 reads TGTGCCAGCAGCCAGGTACCGGGATCTCCACCTGAAGCTTTCTTT. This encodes CASSQVPGSPPEAFF.

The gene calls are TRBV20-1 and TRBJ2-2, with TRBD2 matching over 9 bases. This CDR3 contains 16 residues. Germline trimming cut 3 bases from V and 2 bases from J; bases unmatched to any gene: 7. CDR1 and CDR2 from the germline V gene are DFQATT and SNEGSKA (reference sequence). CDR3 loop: CSASPAGGVNTGELFF. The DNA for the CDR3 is TGCAGTGCTAGTCCAGCGGGAGGAGTCAACACCGGGGAGCTGTTTTTT.

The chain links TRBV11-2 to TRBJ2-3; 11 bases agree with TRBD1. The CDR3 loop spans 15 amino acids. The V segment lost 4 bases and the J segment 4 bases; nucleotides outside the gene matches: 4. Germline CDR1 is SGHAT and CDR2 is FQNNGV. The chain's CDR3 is CASSSGQGASDTQYF. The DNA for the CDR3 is TGTGCCAGCAGCTCCGGACAGGGGGCATCAGATACGCAGTATTTT.

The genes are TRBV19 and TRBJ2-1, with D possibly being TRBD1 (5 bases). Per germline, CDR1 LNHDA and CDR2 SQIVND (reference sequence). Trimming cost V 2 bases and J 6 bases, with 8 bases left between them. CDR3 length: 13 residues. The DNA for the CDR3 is TGTGCCAGTAGTATAAGGACAACCAATGAGCAGTTCTTC. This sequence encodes CASSIRTTNEQFF.

In nucleotides, the CDR3 is TGTGCCAGCAGCGTCGGGACAGGGTACACCGGGGAGCTGTTTTTT. Amino acids: CASSVGTGYTGELFF. The chain combines TRBV9 with TRBJ2-2, with 9 bases identical to TRBD1. The CDR3 spans 15 residues. CDR1 is SGDLS and CDR2 is YYNGEE in the germline V gene. With V trimmed by 2 bases and J by 3 bases, 2 bases remained unmatched.

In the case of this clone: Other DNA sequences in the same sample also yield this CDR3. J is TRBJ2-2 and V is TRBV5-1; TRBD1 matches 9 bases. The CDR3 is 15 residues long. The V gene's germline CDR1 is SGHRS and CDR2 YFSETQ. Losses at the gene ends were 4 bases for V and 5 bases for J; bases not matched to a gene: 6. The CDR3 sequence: CASSPGQGGTGELFF. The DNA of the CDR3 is TGCGCCAGCAGCCCGGGACAGGGTGGAACCGGGGAGCTGTTTTTT.

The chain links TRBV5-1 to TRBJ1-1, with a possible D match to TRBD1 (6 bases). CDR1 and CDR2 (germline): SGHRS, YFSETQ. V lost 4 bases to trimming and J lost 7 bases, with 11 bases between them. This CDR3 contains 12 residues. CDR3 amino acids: CASSLDSFEAFF. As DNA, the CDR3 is TGCGCCAGCAGCCTGGACAGTTTTGAAGCTTTCTTT.

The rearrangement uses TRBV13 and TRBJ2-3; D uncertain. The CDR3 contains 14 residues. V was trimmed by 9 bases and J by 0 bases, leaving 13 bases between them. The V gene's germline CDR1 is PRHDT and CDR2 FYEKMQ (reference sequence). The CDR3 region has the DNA TGTGCCAGTCCCAGACGGAGTAGCACAGATACGCAGTATTTT. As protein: CASPRRSSTDTQYF. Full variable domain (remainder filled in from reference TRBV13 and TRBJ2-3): AAGVIQSPRHLIKEKRETATLKCYPIPRHDTVYWYQQGPGQDPQFLISFYEKMQSDKGSIPDRFSAQQFSDYHSELNMSSLELGDSALYFCASPRRSSTDTQYFGPGTRLTVL.

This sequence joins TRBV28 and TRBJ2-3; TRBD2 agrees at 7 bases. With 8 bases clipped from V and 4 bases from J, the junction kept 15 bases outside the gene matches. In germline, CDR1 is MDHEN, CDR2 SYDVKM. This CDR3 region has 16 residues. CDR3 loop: CASSKKGGSIADTQYF. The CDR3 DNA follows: TGTGCCAGCTCCAAGAAGGGCGGGAGTATCGCAGATACGCAGTATTTT.

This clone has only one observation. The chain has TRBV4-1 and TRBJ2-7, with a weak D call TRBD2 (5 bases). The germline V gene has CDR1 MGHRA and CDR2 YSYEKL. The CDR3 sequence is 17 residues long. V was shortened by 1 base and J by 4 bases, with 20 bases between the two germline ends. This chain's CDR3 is CASSQGGAPGLVYEQYF. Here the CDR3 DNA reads TGCGCCAGCAGCCAAGGGGGAGCGCCCGGTCTAGTGTACGAGCAGTACTTC.

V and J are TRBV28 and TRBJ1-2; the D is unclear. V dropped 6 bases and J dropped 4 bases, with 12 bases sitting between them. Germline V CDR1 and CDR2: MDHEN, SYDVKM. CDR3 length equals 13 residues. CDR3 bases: TGTGCCAGCAGCCCCGACACCTCCTATGGCTACACCTTC. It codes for CASSPDTSYGYTF.

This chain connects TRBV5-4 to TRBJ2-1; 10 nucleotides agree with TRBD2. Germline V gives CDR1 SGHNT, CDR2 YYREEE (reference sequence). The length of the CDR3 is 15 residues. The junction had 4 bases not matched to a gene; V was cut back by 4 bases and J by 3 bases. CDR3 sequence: CASSPRTSGYNEQFF. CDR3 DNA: TGTGCCAGCAGCCCTCGGACTAGCGGCTACAATGAGCAGTTCTTC.

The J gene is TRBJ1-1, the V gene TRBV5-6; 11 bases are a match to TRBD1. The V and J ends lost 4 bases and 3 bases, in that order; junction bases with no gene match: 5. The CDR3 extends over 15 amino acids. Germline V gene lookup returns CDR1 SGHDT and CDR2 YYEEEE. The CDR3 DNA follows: TGTGCCAGCAGCGGTCTGGGACAGGGGGACACTGAAGCTTTCTTT. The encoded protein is CASSGLGQGDTEAFF.

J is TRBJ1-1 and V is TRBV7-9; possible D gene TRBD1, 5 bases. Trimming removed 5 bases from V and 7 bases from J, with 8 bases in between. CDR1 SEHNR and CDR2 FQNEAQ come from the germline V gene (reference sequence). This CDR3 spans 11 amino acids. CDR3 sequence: CASSPGGEAFF. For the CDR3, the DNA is TGTGCCAGCAGCCCGGGGGGTGAAGCTTTCTTT.

This CDR3 is CASSQVAGGHTGELFF. The CDR3 DNA reads TGCGCCAGCAGCCAAGTAGCGGGAGGGCACACCGGGGAGCTGTTTTTT. J is TRBJ2-2 and V is TRBV4-1; 11 bases are shared with TRBD2. Germline V CDR1 and CDR2: MGHRA, YSYEKL. CDR3 size: 16 residues. The ends lost 1 base at V and 3 bases at J; junction bases unmatched: 1.

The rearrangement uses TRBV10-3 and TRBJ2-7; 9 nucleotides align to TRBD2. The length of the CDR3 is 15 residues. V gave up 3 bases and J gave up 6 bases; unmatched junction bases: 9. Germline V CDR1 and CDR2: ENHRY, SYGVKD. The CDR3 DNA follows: TGTGCCATCAGTGAACCCCGTAGCGGGAGTGCCGAGCAGTACTTC. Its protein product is CAISEPRSGSAEQYF.

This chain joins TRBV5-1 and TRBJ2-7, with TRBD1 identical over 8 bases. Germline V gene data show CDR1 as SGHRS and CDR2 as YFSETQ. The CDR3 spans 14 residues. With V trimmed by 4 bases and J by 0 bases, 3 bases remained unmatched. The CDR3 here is CASSAGQGSYEQYF. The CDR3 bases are TGCGCCAGCAGCGCTGGACAGGGCTCCTACGAGCAGTACTTC.

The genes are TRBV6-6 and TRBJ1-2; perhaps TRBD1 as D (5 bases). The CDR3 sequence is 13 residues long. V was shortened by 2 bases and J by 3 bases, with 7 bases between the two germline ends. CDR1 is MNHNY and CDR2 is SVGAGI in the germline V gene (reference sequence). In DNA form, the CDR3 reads TGTGCCAGCAGTTACAGCAGGGACTATGGCTACACCTTC. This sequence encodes CASSYSRDYGYTF.

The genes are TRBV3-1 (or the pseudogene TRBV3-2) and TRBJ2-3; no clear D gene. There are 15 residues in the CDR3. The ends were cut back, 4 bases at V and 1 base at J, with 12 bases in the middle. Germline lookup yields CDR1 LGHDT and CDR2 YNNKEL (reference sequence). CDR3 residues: CASSLTYTRTDTQYF. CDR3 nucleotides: TGTGCCAGCAGCCTTACATACACCCGCACAGATACGCAGTATTTT.

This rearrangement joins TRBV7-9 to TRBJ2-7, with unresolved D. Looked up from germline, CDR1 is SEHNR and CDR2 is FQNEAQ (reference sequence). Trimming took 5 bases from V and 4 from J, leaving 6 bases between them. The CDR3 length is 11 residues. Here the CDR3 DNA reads TGTGCCAGCAGCGCGACTTACGAGCAGTACTTC. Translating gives CASSATYEQYF.

CDR3: CASSPAVDGARTYGYTF. In DNA, the CDR3 is TGTGCCAGCTCACCAGCGGTCGATGGGGCGCGAACATATGGCTACACCTTC. The rearrangement links TRBV18 to TRBJ1-2, with D tentatively TRBD1 (5 bases). The CDR3 is 17 residues long. The germline V and J ends were trimmed by 2 bases and 5 bases, with 21 bases remaining between them. Germline CDR1 and CDR2: KGHSH and LQKENI.

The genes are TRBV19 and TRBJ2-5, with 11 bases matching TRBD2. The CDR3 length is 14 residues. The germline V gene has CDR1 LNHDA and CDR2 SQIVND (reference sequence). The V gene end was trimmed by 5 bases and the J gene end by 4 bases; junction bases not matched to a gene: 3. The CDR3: CASSGLAGGETQYF. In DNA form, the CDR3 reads TGTGCCAGTAGTGGGCTAGCGGGGGGAGAGACCCAGTACTTC.

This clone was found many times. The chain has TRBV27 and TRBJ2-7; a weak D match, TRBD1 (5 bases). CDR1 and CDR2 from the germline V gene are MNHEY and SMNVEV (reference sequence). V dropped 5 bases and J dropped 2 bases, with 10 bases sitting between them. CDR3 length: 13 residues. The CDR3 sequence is CASSKQGTYEQYF. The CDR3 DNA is TGTGCCAGCAGTAAGCAGGGTACCTACGAGCAGTACTTC.

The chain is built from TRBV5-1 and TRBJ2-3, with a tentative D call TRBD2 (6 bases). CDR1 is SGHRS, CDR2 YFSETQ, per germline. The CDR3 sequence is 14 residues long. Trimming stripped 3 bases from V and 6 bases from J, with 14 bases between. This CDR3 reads CASSWDGSRDTQYF. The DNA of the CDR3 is TGCGCCAGCAGCTGGGACGGGAGTAGGGATACGCAGTATTTT. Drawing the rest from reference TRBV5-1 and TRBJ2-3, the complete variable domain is KAGVTQTPRYLIKTRGQQVTLSCSPISGHRSVSWYQQTPGQGLQFLFEYFSETQRNKGNFPGRFSGRQFSNSRSEMNVSTLELGDSALYLCASSWDGSRDTQYFGPGTRLTVL.

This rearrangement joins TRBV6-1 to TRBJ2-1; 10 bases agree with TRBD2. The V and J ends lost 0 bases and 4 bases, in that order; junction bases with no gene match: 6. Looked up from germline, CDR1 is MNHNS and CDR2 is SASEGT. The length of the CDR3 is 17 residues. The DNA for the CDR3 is TGTGCCAGCAGTGAAGCTCCGGGACTAGCGATTTACAATGAGCAGTTCTTC. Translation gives CASSEAPGLAIYNEQFF.

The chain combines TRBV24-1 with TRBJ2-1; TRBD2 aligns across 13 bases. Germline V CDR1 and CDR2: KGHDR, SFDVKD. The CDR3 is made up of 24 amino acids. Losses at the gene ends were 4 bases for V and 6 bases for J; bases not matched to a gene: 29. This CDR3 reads CATSERPGQETGFILAGGPNEQFF. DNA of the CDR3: TGTGCCACCAGTGAAAGACCGGGACAGGAGACAGGGTTCATACTAGCGGGAGGGCCCAATGAGCAGTTCTTC.